Presented here are 7 T cell receptor beta chains from one specimen sequenced in a study of blood T cell repertoires in COVID-19. TCRdb's table, derived via immunoSEQ multiplex PCR, lists solely in-frame clones and lacks some. The top ten clones hold 13% of a sample with over 250,000 clones, 85% to 90% of them seen once. The sample was peripheral blood. The receptors originated from a human donor in a cohort sampled during active COVID-19.

This chain joins TRBV12-3 or TRBV12-4 and TRBJ1-5; 7 bases match TRBD1. The J segment lost 6 bases and the V segment lost 6 bases, leaving 5 bases of the junction unmatched. The CDR3 runs to 13 residues. The CDR3 coding sequence is TGTGCCAGCAGCCTAGACAGGGCTCAGCCCCAGCATTTT. Translating it yields CASSLDRAQPQHF.

This chain connects TRBV7-2 to TRBJ2-6; D remains unclear. V was clipped by 5 bases and J by 2 bases, with 13 bases between them. CDR3 size: 16 residues. Looked up from germline, CDR1 is SGHTA and CDR2 is FQGNSA. In DNA form, the CDR3 reads TGTGCCAGCAGCCCCTACGGTACGCCTGGGGCCAACGTCCTGACTTTC. Translation gives CASSPYGTPGANVLTF.

The gene calls are TRBV11-3 and TRBJ2-3, with 12 bases fitting TRBD2. The germline CDR1 and CDR2 sequences are SGHNT and YENEEA. The V and J ends lost 1 base and 4 bases, in that order; junction bases with no gene match: 6. The CDR3 totals 17 residues. DNA for the CDR3: TGTGCCAGCAGCTTAGGGTTTCGACTAGCGGGAGCAGATACGCAGTATTTT. It is translated as CASSLGFRLAGADTQYF.

V and J are TRBV2 and TRBJ2-3, with TRBD2 matching over 9 bases. Germline CDR1 SNHLY, CDR2 FYNNEI. The CDR3 has 15 amino acids. With 8 bases clipped from V and 1 base from J, the junction kept 7 bases outside the gene matches. The CDR3 DNA reads as TGTGCCAGCCGGTATAGCGGGAGTGGCACAGATACGCAGTATTTT. Residues: CASRYSGSGTDTQYF. Using reference TRBV2 and TRBJ2-3 for the parts outside the CDR3, the full variable domain is EPEVTQTPSHQVTQMGQEVILRCVPISNHLYFYWYRQILGQKVEFLVSFYNNEISEKSEIFDDQFSVERPDGSNFTLKIRSTKLEDSAMYFCASRYSGSGTDTQYFGPGTRLTVL.

This chain's CDR3 is CASSLGPGGNTGELFF. The CDR3 DNA follows: TGTGCCAGCAGCTTGGGTCCGGGAGGGAACACCGGGGAGCTGTTTTTT. The V call is TRBV5-4, the J call TRBJ2-2; 7 bases fit TRBD2. Per the germline V gene, CDR1 is SGHNT and CDR2 is YYREEE (reference sequence). V shed 0 bases, J shed 1 base, and the junction held 3 bases outside the gene matches. This CDR3 is 16 amino acids long.

In this sample, this clone turned up once. The chain couples TRBV7-8 to TRBJ2-5, with 14 bases lining up with TRBD2. Unmatched junction bases numbered 7, after V lost 5 bases and J lost 5 bases. The CDR3 contains 16 residues. Per germline, CDR1 SGHVS and CDR2 FQNEAQ. CDR3 coding DNA: TGTGCCAGCAGCAGAGGACTAGCGGGAGGAGGGGAGACCCAGTACTTC. This encodes CASSRGLAGGGETQYF.

The sample holds a few counts of this clone. The chain is built from TRBV6-1 and TRBJ2-2; 7 bases are shared with TRBD1. The germline V gene has CDR1 MNHNS and CDR2 SASEGT. The ends lost 4 bases at V and 5 bases at J; junction bases unmatched: 13. This CDR3 spans 17 amino acids. The CDR3 coding sequence is TGTGCCAGCAGTGTAAATCTGTTGGGACAGAAGACCGGGGAGCTGTTTTTT. Protein: CASSVNLLGQKTGELFF.